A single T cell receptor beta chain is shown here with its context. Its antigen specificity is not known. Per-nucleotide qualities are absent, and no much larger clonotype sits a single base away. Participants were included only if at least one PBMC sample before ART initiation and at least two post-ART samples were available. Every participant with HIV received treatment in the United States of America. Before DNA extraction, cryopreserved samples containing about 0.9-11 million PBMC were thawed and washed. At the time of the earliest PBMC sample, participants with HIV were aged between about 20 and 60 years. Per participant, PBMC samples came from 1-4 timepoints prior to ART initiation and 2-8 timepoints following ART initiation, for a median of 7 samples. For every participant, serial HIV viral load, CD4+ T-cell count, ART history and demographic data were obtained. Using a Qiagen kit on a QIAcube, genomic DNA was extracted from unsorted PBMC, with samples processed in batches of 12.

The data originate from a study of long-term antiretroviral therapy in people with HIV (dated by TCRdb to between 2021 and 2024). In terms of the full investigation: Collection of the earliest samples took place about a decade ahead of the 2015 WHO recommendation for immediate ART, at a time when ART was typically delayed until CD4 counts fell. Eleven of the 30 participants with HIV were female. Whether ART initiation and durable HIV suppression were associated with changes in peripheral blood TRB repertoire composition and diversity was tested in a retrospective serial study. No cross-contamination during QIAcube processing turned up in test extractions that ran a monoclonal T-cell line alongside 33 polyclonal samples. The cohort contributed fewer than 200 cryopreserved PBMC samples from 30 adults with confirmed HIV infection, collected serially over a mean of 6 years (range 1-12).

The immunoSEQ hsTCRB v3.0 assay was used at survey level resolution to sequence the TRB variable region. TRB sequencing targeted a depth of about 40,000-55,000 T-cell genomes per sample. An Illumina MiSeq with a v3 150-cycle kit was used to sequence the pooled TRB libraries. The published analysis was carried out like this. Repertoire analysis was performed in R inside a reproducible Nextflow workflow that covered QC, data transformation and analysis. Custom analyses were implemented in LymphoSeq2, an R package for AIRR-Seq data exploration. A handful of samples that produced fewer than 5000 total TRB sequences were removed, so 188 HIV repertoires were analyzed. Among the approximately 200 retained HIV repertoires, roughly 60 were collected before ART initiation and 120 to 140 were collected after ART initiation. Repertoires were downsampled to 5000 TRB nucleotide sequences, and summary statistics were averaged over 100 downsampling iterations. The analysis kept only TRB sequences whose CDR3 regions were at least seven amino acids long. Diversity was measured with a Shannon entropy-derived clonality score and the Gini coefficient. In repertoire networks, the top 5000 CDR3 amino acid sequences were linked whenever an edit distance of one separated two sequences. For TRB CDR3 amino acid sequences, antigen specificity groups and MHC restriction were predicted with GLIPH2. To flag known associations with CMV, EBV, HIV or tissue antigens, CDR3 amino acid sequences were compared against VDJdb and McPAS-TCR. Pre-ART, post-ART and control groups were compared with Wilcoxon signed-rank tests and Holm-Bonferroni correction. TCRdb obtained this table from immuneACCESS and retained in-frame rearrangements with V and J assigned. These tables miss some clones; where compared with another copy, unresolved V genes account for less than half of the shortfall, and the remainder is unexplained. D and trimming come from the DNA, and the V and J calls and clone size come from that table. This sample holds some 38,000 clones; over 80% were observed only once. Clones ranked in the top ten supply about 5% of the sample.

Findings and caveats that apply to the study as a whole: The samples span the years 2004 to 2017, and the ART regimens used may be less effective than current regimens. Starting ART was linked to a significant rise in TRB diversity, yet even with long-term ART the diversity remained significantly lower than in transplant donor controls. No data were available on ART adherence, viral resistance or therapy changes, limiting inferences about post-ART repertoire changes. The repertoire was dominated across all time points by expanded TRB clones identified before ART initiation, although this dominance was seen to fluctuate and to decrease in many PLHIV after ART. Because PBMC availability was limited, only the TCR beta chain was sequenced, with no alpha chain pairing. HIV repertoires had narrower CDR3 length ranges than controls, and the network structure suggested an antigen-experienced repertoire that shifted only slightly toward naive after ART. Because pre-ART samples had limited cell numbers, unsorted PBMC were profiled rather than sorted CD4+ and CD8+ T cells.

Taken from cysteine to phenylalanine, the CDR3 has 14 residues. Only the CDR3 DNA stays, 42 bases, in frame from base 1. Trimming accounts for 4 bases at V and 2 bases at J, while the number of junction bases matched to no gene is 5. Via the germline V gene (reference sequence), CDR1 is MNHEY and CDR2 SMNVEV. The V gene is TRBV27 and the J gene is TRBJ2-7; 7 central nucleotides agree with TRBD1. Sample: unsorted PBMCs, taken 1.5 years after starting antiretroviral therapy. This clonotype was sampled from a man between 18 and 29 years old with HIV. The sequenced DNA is TGTGCCAGCAGTTACAGGGGCCCAACCTACGAGCAGTACTTC. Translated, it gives CASSYRGPTYEQYF.